This note documents a single TCR beta chain sequence. Its binding antigen is unknown. The record has no base qualities; no much larger clone is one base away. In the germline V gene, CDR1 corresponds to SGHTA and CDR2 to FQGNSA. The CDR3 numbers 16 residues from cysteine through phenylalanine. Here the CDR3 DNA is all that survives: 48 bases in frame from base 1. From V the trimming removes 3 bases and from J it removes 9 bases, while the gene matches leave 9 bases of the junction unaccounted for. The data were obtained in a study of cytomegalovirus exposure and HLA in healthy donors (TCRdb year 2017). Concerning the study at large: According to an earlier analysis of a few hundred of the donors, roughly 180 million T cells yielded roughly 110 million unique TCR beta sequences and about 280 Gb of sequence data. Roughly 310 gigabases of sequencing data and approximately 93 million unique TCR sequences were included in an early release covering 550 to 650 HLA-typed donors. Of the 350 to 450 genotyped donors, about 80% fell in the genetic ancestry cluster associated with self-reported Caucasian donors. The study was designed to test whether signatures of past pathogen exposure could be identified by cataloging public T cell receptors. The study profiled the T cell repertoires of under 850 subjects by immunosequencing and related them to cytomegalovirus serostatus. A separate validation cohort of about 110 different subjects was used in addition to the roughly 640-subject first cohort. The study combined high-throughput TCR immunosequencing, statistical association of individual TCRs with disease status, and machine learning to predict cytomegalovirus infection status. A later analysis re-analyzed previously published TCR beta repertoires from roughly 630 donors and added high-resolution HLA genotyping to study TCR occurrence patterns. In the later analysis, no new phenotypic data were used to find candidate immune exposures; instead, reliance was placed on TCR beta sequences and their occurrence across donors. An earlier analysis of roughly 600 of the donors used high-throughput TCR beta sequencing to judge whether each TCR beta V gene segment behaved as functional or pseudogenic. Donor age, sex, ethnicity and CMV serostatus were collected together with the repertoire data. Genome-wide SNP genotypes for about 60% of the roughly 700 donors were used in a later genetic analysis, which treated that subset as a discovery cohort. Every repertoire in the discovery cohort had been generated on one and the same sequencing platform. Both class I and class II loci were covered by HLA typing, at four-digit resolution. Typing coverage varied by locus: roughly 629-640 donors for A, B, C, DRB1 and DQB1; 500 to 550 for DQA1; over 600 for DPA1; some 470 for DPB1. Roughly 5 DR-DQ haplotypes were handled as single units for association and clustering, since linkage in the cohort was strong. On average, around 240,000 unique TCR beta nucleotide sequences were sequenced per donor among a few hundred genotyped donors of the cohort, with approximately 18% of those sequences being non-productive. What the research found in general, with its limitations: Cytomegalovirus status was reported to be diagnosed by the classifier with high specificity and sensitivity in both the original and validation cohorts. The study gave a list of some 150 TCR beta chains associated with cytomegalovirus. A later analysis associated about 17,000 TCR beta sequences with specific HLA alleles at a false discovery rate of 0.05. According to the authors, the approach could potentially be generalized to other disease states and immunological phenotypes. Correlated functional status among segregating V segments might reflect linkage disequilibrium, but an unknown experimental factor could not be ruled out. A group of highly shared sequence variants was considered likely to be a technical artifact of the sequencing pipeline. Because counts were too low, around 17 rarely observed V segments, including chromosome 9 orphons, were left out of the earlier analysis of a few hundred of the donors. In vitro tests confirmed that a few of the cytomegalovirus-associated TCR beta chains recognize cytomegalovirus antigens. Compared with equally common non-associated chains, HLA-associated TCR beta chains in a later analysis were more clonally expanded and had lower generation probabilities. The presence/absence analyses assumed that sequencing depth was roughly uniform across donors, and that assumption may not be true. A further reported finding was that TCR beta sequences accurately predicted the HLA-A and HLA-B alleles for most subjects in the first cohort. V-gene and J-gene trimming of TCR beta chains was associated with a missense DCLRE1C variant in a later genetic analysis, and the association was replicated in an independent cohort. CMV serostatus was the only immune exposure information available for the cohort. A later genetic analysis reported fewer N-insertions in productive TCRs among donors in an Asian-associated ancestry cluster than the roughly 620-donor mean. HLA typing was unavailable for some donors at each locus, so association tests used only the typed subset. In a later analysis, TCR association rates were found to vary across HLA loci, with the most associated TCRs seen for DRB1 alleles and the fewest for HLA-C alleles. In a later analysis, several top co-occurrence clusters were reported to appear linked to parvovirus B19, influenza, CMV and Epstein-Barr virus. Assigning TCR associations to individual alleles was difficult when HLA alleles, especially DR and DQ, strongly co-occurred. Broadly in line with IMGT annotations, most TCR beta V segments showed up in productive rearrangements about 90% or about 30% of the time in an earlier analysis of some 590 of the donors. Because the 87-base-pair reads could not distinguish some IMGT-functional V segments, including TRBV6-2 and TRBV6-3, those segments were excluded. In a later analysis, most CMV-associated TCR beta chains were found to appear HLA-restricted, with HLA associations seemingly driven largely by CMV exposure. In this cohort, only TCR beta chains were sequenced, and detectable features were limited by the absence of alpha or paired-chain data. Across donors, most TCR sequences were observed very rarely, whereas some public TCRs were present in many individuals.

Libraries were made using the immunoSEQ multiplex PCR assay. For the multiplex PCR, a mixture combining 60 forward primers for TCR Vbeta segments and 13 reverse primers for TCR Jbeta segments was used. Amplification of the CDR3 region of rearranged TCR beta genes was performed with a multiplex PCR assay on genomic DNA. The Illumina HiSeq System was used to sequence the amplified TCR beta libraries as 87-base-pair reads. The published analysis was carried out like this. A later analysis tallied tens of millions of unique TCR beta chains across the 666 repertoires, and some 10 million of those chains were shared by two or more donors. Raw reads were error-corrected and collapsed into unique sequences with a nearest-neighbor algorithm that merged closely related sequences to remove PCR and sequencing errors. V, D and J gene segments were assigned by aligning CDR3 sequences to IMGT reference sequences. For a sequence to be retained, a match of at least six nucleotides was required to both a V gene segment and a J gene segment. Rearrangements were classified as productive when the CDR3 lacked stop codons and remained in frame with V and J, and all other rearrangements were classified as non-productive. Following IMGT convention, CDR3 was defined as the stretch from the second conserved V-encoded cysteine up to the conserved J-encoded phenylalanine. In an earlier analysis of roughly 580 of the donors, sequences lacking an unambiguous match to a single V gene segment were excluded. An earlier analysis of a few hundred of the donors called V segments functional above 56.7% productive rearrangements and segregating when the between-donor standard deviation exceeded 5%. To diagnose cytomegalovirus status from the catalog of TCR beta chain sequences, a statistical classification framework was built. In a later analysis, V and J genes were assigned by comparing TCR nucleotide sequences against IMGT/GENE-DB human TR gene sequences. Using the TCRdist pipeline, a later analysis assigned CDR3 sequences along with most-parsimonious VDJ recombination scenarios. A later analysis defined each TCR beta chain by its CDR3 amino acid sequence plus V-gene family, and excluded reads lacking a unique V-gene family. A later analysis removed several hundred highly shared, low-generation-probability nucleotide sequences to deal with suspected cross-contamination and a sequencing artifact. In a later analysis, a clonal expansion index for each public chain was calculated from normalized within-repertoire ranks of inferred template counts. In a later analysis, generation probabilities were computed with a VDJ recombination model fitted to out-of-frame rearrangements, and the resulting probabilities were checked against IGoR. In a later analysis, hypergeometric tests were used to score TCR-TCR, TCR-HLA and TCR-CMV co-occurrence, with a repertoire-size bias correction applied to TCR pairs. To estimate false discovery rates, a later analysis permuted the HLA or CMV assignments 20 times. A later analysis grouped co-occurring TCRs with DBSCAN, adding TCRdist sequence similarity when clustering within HLA-allele-positive subsets. Repertoires with fewer than 30,000 or more than 120,000 public chains, plus five repertoires with anomalous nucleotide sharing, were excluded from co-occurrence clustering. The source is immuneACCESS, and TCRdb retained only in-frame sequences with V and J called. Part of the clones is not carried over; for the studies checked, unresolved V genes explain less than half of this, and the remainder is unexplained. V and J calls and clone size are given by that table; D and trimming were obtained from the DNA. This sample holds 150,000 to 200,000 clones; around 86% were observed only once. The ten most abundant clones make up roughly 4% of the sample.

The cohort was made up of 666 healthy bone marrow donors. All cohort members were sampled while nominally healthy, although unrecorded immune exposures were likely present. The donor was CMV seropositive and belonged to the group of 250 to 300 seropositive cohort members. A peripheral blood sample was provided by each donor, and peripheral blood mononuclear cells were used for TCR beta sequencing. Genomic DNA was extracted from the blood cell samples with the Qiagen DNeasy Blood Extraction Kit. The rearrangement joined TRBV7-2 to TRBJ1-6; TRBD1 agrees with 9 junctional bases. The sequence was obtained from a man aged 50-59 years in good health and CMV-seropositive. Sequenced sample: PBMCs. The CDR3 reads as follows: CASSLFPGQGGSPLHF. The DNA sequence is as follows: TGTGCCAGCAGCTTGTTCCCGGGACAGGGAGGTTCACCCCTCCACTTT. The full variable domain, with segments outside the CDR3 supplied by the reference TRBV7-2 and TRBJ1-6 proteins, appears as GAGVSQSPSNKVTEKGKDVELRCDPISGHTALYWYRQSLGQGLEFLIYFQGNSAPDKSGLPSDRFSAERTGGSVSTLTIQRTQQEDSAVYLCASSLFPGQGGSPLHFGNGTRLTVT.